Listed here are 10 T cell receptor beta chains from one sample, sequenced in a study of shared clonotypes between healthy human individuals. Clones were read by immunoSEQ multiplex PCR, and TCRdb kept only the in-frame ones, dropping some. This table has about 2 million clones, 95% appearing once. The sequenced sample consisted of naive CD4+ T cells sorted from blood. The subset was: CD45RA+ positively selected. The receptors were sampled from a man aged 18 to 30 in good health.

The CDR3 loop is CASSETRQNSPLHF. The CDR3 DNA is TGTGCCAGCAGTGAAACAAGACAGAATTCACCCCTCCACTTT. The gene calls are TRBV25-1 and TRBJ1-6; perhaps TRBD1 as D (5 bases). CDR3 length: 14 amino acids. Germline CDR1 and CDR2: MGHDK and SYGVNS. V was pared by 2 bases and J by 7 bases, with 9 bases between.

This chain uses TRBV2 with TRBJ1-5; 8 bases fit TRBD1. CDR1 and CDR2 from the germline V gene are SNHLY and FYNNEI. The CDR3 sequence is 13 residues long. Unmatched junction bases numbered 6, after V lost 8 bases and J lost 6 bases. The DNA of the CDR3 is TGTGCCAGCCGCAGGGGGCCGGCTCAGCCCCAGCATTTT. As protein: CASRRGPAQPQHF.

This clone was counted a single time. The V call is TRBV5-1, the J call TRBJ1-4; 11 bases fit TRBD1. Germline CDR1 and CDR2: SGHRS and YFSETQ. This CDR3 region has 16 residues. V was clipped by 5 bases and J by 3 bases; unmatched bases: 6. The DNA for the CDR3 is TGCGCCAGCAGACCTCAGGGACAGGGGGCTAATGAAAAACTGTTTTTT. It specifies CASRPQGQGANEKLFF.

The chain employs TRBV19 and TRBJ2-7; 12 positions agree with TRBD2. Germline CDR1 reads LNHDA; CDR2 reads SQIVND (reference sequence). With 5 bases clipped from V and 0 bases from J, the junction kept 5 bases outside the gene matches. CDR3 length: 16 residues. CDR3: CASSAPSGGVSYEQYF. The CDR3 region has the DNA TGTGCCAGTAGTGCCCCTAGCGGGGGGGTCTCCTACGAGCAGTACTTC.

The chain combines TRBV19 with TRBJ2-7; 9 nucleotides match TRBD1. The CDR3 length is 14 residues. The germline V gene has CDR1 LNHDA and CDR2 SQIVND (reference sequence). V gave up 6 bases and J gave up 5 bases; unmatched junction bases: 8. In DNA, the CDR3 is TGTGCCAGTAGCACCGGGACAGGGTATAACGAGCAGTACTTC. It is translated as CASSTGTGYNEQYF.

The V gene is TRBV14, the J gene TRBJ2-7; D could derive from TRBD1 or TRBD2 (5 bases each). The CDR3 loop spans 13 amino acids. Trimming removed 7 bases at V and 5 bases at J, with 15 bases between. Germline loops: CDR1 SGHDN, CDR2 FVKESK. The CDR3 DNA reads as TGTGCCAGCACGGCGTGGGGGTACGACGAGCAGTACTTC. Translated: CASTAWGYDEQYF.

The CDR3 loop reads CASMRTGELFF. The CDR3 bases are TGTGCCAGCATGAGGACCGGGGAGCTGTTTTTT. The gene calls are TRBV28 and TRBJ2-2; D is unclear. CDR3 length: 11 amino acids. Germline-derived CDR1 and CDR2 are MDHEN and SYDVKM. Trimming removed 7 bases from V and 5 bases from J, with 5 bases in between.

Worth noting for this clone: One base away lies a much larger clone, so this may be a sequencing read error. The chain employs TRBV7-9 and TRBJ1-1, with D possibly matching TRBD1 (6 bases). Germline-derived CDR1 and CDR2 are SEHNR and FQNEAQ (reference sequence). The CDR3 loop spans 14 amino acids. The CDR3 reads CASNLEQGGTEAFF. The CDR3 DNA reads as TGTGCCAGCAACTTAGAACAGGGTGGCACTGAAGCTTTCTTT.

This chain links TRBV19 with TRBJ1-2; 8 positions match TRBD1. The germline V gene has CDR1 LNHDA and CDR2 SQIVND (reference sequence). The V segment lost 6 bases and the J segment 4 bases; nucleotides outside the gene matches: 4. The CDR3 contains 13 residues. The CDR3 protein is CASSNQGAYGYTF. In DNA, the CDR3 is TGTGCCAGTAGCAATCAGGGGGCCTATGGCTACACCTTC.

This rearrangement joins TRBV5-1 to TRBJ1-1, with a tentative D call TRBD1 (5 bases). The germline V gene encodes CDR1 SGHRS and CDR2 YFSETQ. V was cut by 0 bases and J by 1 base, with 10 bases left in between. This CDR3 spans 15 amino acids. In DNA, the CDR3 is TGCGCCAGCAGCTTGGAGACAGAAAGGAACACTGAAGCTTTCTTT. Its translation is CASSLETERNTEAFF.